This T cell receptor (beta chain) was sequenced during a study of identical twins. Each CDR3 protein gets one entry after TCRdb re-called the 5' RACE reads with MiXCR. The sample consists of a few hundred thousand distinct CDR3 sequences, about 8.3% of them appearing once. Trimming shortened V by 4 bases and J by 1 base, and 9 bases separated the two germline ends. The germline gives CDR1 KGHDR, CDR2 SFDVKD. This CDR3 has 14 amino acids. This clonotype was found many times. The sample also formed part of further work on yellow fever vaccine responses in identical twins.

This rearrangement joins TRBV24-1 to TRBJ2-5, with D possibly matching TRBD1 (5 bases). The sequenced material came from CD8+ T cells sorted from blood. The origin of this receptor is a woman aged 18-30 years in good health. The CDR3 sequence is CATSDPDSQETQYF. Here the CDR3 DNA reads TGTGCCACCAGTGACCCCGACAGCCAAGAGACCCAGTACTTC.